Sequencing of this TCR beta chain was carried out in a study of beta chain features in type 1 diabetes. Points from the study as a whole: Naive, central memory and Treg TCRB repertoires seemed to resemble each other more closely in patients than they did in healthy donors.

On this clone itself: The target antigen is unknown.

Reverse transcribing all isolated RNA meant expressed TCRB transcripts were sequenced. Sequenced by immunoSEQ multiplex PCR; TCRdb stores in-frame clones only, minus some. This table holds more than 30,000 clones, 64% found once. Germline V gene sequence: CDR1 MDHEN, CDR2 SYDVKM. The CDR3 contains 16 residues. Trimming left V 6 bases short and J 5 bases short, with 22 bases between. The source material was Tregs from blood. V gene TRBV28 combines with J gene TRBJ1-1; D call uncertain. The sequence came from a woman aged 25 to 39 in good health. For the CDR3, the DNA is TGTGCCAGCAGGGGATGGACGAGGGAAGGTCGGACTGAAGCTTTCTTT. The encoded protein is CASRGWTREGRTEAFF. The whole variable domain, filled in from reference TRBV28 and TRBJ1-1, reads DVKVTQSSRYLVKRTGEKVFLECVQDMDHENMFWYRQDPGLGLRLIYFSYDVKMKEKGDIPEGYSVSREKKERFSLILESASTNQTSMYLCASRGWTREGRTEAFFGQGTRLTVV.